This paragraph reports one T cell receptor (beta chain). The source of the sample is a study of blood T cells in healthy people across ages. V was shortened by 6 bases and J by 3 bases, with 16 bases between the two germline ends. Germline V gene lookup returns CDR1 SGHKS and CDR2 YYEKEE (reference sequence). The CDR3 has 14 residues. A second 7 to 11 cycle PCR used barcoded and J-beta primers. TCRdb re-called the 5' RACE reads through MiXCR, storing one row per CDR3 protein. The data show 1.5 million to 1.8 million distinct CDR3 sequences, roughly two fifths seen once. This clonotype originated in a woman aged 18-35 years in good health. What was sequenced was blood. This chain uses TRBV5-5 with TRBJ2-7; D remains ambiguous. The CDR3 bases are TGTGCCAGCACCCCCAACGGAAATGACTACGAGCAGTACTTC. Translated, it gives CASTPNGNDYEQYF.